This T cell receptor beta chain was documented in a study of siplizumab effects on memory and regulatory T cells. This clone came up once. The protocol was immunoSEQ multiplex PCR, while the TCRdb copy is restricted to in-frame clones and leaves out a portion. Of 100,000 to 120,000 clones detected, about nine tenths appear once; the ten largest clones hold 1.3%. CDR1 is MNHEY, CDR2 SVGAGI, per germline. The J segment lost 2 bases and the V segment lost 6 bases, leaving 7 bases of the junction unmatched. The CDR3 totals 14 residues. Sequenced material: CD4+ T cells sorted from blood. This sequence was found in a human donor in good health. The rearrangement links TRBV6-5 to TRBJ2-7; TRBD1 matches at 7 bases. CDR3 sequence reads: CASRGPGQTYEQYF. CDR3 DNA: TGTGCCAGCAGAGGGCCGGGACAGACCTACGAGCAGTACTTC.